This entry lists 5 T cell receptor beta chains sequenced from one sample in a study of T cell repertoires in cytomegalovirus infection. TCRdb recomputed calls from the reads with MiXCR, one row per CDR3 protein. This sample has roughly 280,000 distinct CDR3 sequences, with roughly 10% found just once. Input material: PBMCs. The receptor set was obtained from a human donor in good health (CMV status not recorded). Some clones in this sample may be carry-over from other donors' samples.

This clonotype was seen repeatedly, ten times or more. The V call is TRBV4-1, the J call TRBJ2-5; D tentatively fits TRBD1 or TRBD2 (6 bases each). With 0 bases removed from V and 5 bases from J, the gap between germline ends came to 13 bases. This CDR3 has 15 residues. CDR1 is MGHRA, CDR2 YSYEKL, per germline. The CDR3 DNA reads TGCGCCAGCAGCCAAGAAGGCGGGACATCGGAGACCCAGTACTTC. Amino acid sequence: CASSQEGGTSETQYF.

This clonotype was detected only a few times. The chain joins TRBV20-1 to TRBJ1-3, with D possibly being TRBD1 (5 bases). V was clipped by 6 bases and J by 0 bases, with 12 bases between them. In germline, CDR1 is DFQATT, CDR2 SNEGSKA (reference sequence). The CDR3 sequence is 14 residues long. CDR3 nucleotide sequence: TGCAGTGCCCGACAGAAGAGCTCTGGAAACACCATATATTTT. It specifies CSARQKSSGNTIYF.

This clonotype was observed a handful of times. This rearrangement joins TRBV20-1 to TRBJ1-5; 9 bases match TRBD1. The junction had 12 bases not matched to a gene; V was cut back by 6 bases and J by 0 bases. Germline CDR1 and CDR2: DFQATT and SNEGSKA (reference sequence). The CDR3 is 17 amino acids. CDR3 nucleotides: TGCAGTGCCATACAGGGGGCCATATCCTCTAGCAATCAGCCCCAGCATTTT. This sequence encodes CSAIQGAISSSNQPQHF.

This chain uses TRBV12-5 with TRBJ1-2; 8 bases fit TRBD1. Germline CDR1 is LGHNT and CDR2 is FRNRAP. V was pared by 5 bases and J by 2 bases, with 7 bases of the junction left unmatched. The CDR3 is 15 amino acids. CDR3 nucleotide sequence: TGTGCTAGTGGTCCTGGACAGGGTTTAAACTATGGCTACACCTTC. Translated: CASGPGQGLNYGYTF.

This clonotype was counted many times. V is TRBV12-3 or TRBV12-4 and J is TRBJ1-2; 9 bases match TRBD1. This CDR3 spans 16 amino acids. V shed 0 bases and J 5 bases; nucleotides not matched to a gene: 7. The CDR3 region has the DNA TGTGCCAGCAGTTTAGCCGGGACAGGGAGTACGTATGGCTACACCTTC. This encodes CASSLAGTGSTYGYTF.